This entry features one T cell receptor (beta chain) sequence. Within the sample, other DNA sequences also encode this same CDR3. These data belong to a study of shared clonotypes between healthy human individuals. Study background: Each donor's CD4 naive and CD4 memory cells filled three plates apiece, CD8 naive two, and CD8 memory one.

There are 14 residues in the CDR3. The V gene lost 3 bases and the J gene lost 4 bases, with 10 bases spanning the gap. CDR1 and CDR2 (germline): SGHRS, YFSETQ. Sequencing was performed with immunoSEQ multiplex PCR; in TCRdb, only in-frame clones are kept and a portion is missing. In the table there are 950,000 to 1,200,000 clones, about 80% of which are singletons. The rearrangement joins TRBV5-1 to TRBJ1-4, with a weak D call TRBD1 (5 bases). Sequencing used memory CD4+ T cells from PBMCs. Subset in this sample: CD45RA-negative fraction. This clonotype originated in a man aged 18 to 30 in good health. Some clones in this sample may be carry-over from other donors' samples. In DNA, the CDR3 is TGCGCCAGCAGCTATGGACATGGTAATGAAAAACTGTTTTTT. Translated: CASSYGHGNEKLFF.